This T cell receptor (beta chain) originates from a study of blood T cell repertoires in COVID-19. The overall study: Some COVID-19 samples were acute and others convalescent; all came from the United States, Italy and Spain. T cells, B-cell-depleted T cells, or PBMCs provided the cDNA or gDNA that served as material.

From germline, CDR1 is SGHVS and CDR2 FQNEAQ. Trimming at V came to 5 bases and at J to 6 bases, leaving 10 bases not matched to a gene. The length of the CDR3 is 17 residues. Clinical history reported by participants formed the basis on which cohorts were assigned. Sequencing used immunoSEQ multiplex PCR; TCRdb keeps in-frame clones, though not all of them. Seen here are 400,000 to 450,000 clones, 75% to 90% observed once, and the top ten hold approximately 1.2%. This clone was recorded only once. The chain is built from TRBV7-8 and TRBJ1-4; 12 bases line up with TRBD1. The source of this sequence is a man aged 25 to 45 who had recovered from COVID-19. Sequencing was carried out using PBMCs or T cells enriched from blood (not recorded which). The CDR3 DNA reads as TGTGCCAGCAGCGTTCGGGACAGGGGGCTTGGGGATGAAAAACTGTTTTTT. The encoded protein is CASSVRDRGLGDEKLFF.